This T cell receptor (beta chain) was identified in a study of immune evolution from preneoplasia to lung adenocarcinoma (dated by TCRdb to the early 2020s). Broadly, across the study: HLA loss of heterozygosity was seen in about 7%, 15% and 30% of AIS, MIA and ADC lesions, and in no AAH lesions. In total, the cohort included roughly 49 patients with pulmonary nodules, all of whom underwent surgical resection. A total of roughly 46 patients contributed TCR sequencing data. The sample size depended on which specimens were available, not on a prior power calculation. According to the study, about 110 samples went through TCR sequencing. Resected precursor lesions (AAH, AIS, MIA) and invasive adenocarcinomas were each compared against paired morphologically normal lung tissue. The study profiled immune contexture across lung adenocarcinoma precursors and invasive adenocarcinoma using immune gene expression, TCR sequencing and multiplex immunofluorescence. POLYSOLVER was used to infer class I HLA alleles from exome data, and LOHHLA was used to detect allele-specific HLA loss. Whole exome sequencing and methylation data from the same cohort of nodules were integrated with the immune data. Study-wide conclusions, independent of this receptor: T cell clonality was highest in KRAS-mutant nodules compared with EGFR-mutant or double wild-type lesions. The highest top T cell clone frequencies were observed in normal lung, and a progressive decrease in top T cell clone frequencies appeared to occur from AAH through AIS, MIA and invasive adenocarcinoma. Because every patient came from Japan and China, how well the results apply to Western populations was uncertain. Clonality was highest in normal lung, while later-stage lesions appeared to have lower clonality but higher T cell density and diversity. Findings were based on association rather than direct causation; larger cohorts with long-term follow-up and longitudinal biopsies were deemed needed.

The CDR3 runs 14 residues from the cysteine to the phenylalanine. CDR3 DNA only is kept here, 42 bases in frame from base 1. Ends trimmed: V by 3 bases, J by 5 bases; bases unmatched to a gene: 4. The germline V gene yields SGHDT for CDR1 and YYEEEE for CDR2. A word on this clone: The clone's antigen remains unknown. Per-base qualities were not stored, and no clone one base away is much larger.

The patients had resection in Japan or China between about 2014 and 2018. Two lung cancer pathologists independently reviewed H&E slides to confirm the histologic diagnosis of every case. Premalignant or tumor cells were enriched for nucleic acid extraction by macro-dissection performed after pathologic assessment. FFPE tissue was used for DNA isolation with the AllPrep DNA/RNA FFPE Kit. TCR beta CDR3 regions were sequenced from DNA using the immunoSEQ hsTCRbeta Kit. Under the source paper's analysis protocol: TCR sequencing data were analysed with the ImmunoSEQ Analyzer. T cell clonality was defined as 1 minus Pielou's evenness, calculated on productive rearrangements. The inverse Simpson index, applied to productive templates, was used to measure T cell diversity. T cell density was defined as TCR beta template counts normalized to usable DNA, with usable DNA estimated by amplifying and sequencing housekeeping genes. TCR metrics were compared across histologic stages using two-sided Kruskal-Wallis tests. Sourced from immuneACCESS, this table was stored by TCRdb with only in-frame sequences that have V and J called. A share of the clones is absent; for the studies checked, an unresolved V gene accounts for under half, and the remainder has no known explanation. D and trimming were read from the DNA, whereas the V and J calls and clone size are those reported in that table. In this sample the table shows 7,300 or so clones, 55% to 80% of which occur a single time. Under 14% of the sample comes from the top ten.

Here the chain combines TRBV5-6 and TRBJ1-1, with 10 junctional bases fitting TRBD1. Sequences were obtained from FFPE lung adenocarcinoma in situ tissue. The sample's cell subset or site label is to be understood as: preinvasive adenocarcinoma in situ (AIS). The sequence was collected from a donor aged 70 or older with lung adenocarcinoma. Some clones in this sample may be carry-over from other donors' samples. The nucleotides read TGTGCCAGCAGCTGGGACAGGGGTCTGACTGAAGCTTTCTTT. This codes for CASSWDRGLTEAFF.